Listed below are T cell receptor beta chains from one sample, sequenced in a study of cytotoxic CD8 clonotypes in ibrutinib-treated CLL. Generated by immunoSEQ multiplex PCR, the TCRdb table keeps only in-frame clones and is missing some. This table has about 140,000 clones, around 93% appearing once. The source was PBMCs, collected after 12 months of ibrutinib treatment. These receptors were obtained from a human donor with chronic lymphocytic leukemia. Both conserved end residues are part of each CDR3. Fields, in order: clone size, V gene, J gene, D gene, CDR3 DNA, CDR3 protein. A D gene is named only where the DNA matches it firmly. The size entry is marked missing in some rows and otherwise reads once, few, many or a size class.

>.|TRBV10-3|TRBJ1-1|.
TGTGCCATCAATACAGAACTGAACACTGAAGCTTTCTTT
CAINTELNTEAFF
>.|TRBV2|TRBJ1-4|.
TGTGCCAGCAGTTACCTCAGGGGTAATAATGAAAAACTGTTTTTT
CASSYLRGNNEKLFF
>.|TRBV7-2|TRBJ2-7|.
TGTGCCAGCAGCTCCAGCTCCTACGAGCAGTACTTC
CASSSSSYEQYF
>.|TRBV7-3|TRBJ2-2|.
TGTGCCAGCAGCTTCGGTGGGGAGCTGTTTTTT
CASSFGGELFF
>once|TRBV7-9|TRBJ2-1|TRBD2
TGTGCCAGCAGCTCATTACTAGCGGGGGGGTGGAATGAGCAGTTCTTC
CASSSLLAGGWNEQFF
>.|TRBV25-1|TRBJ2-1|.
TGTGCCAGCAGTGACAGGGTGGAGCAGTTCTTC
CASSDRVEQFF
>.|TRBV7-9|TRBJ1-2|.
TGTGCCAGCAGCTCCTTAGTTGTGAGTCATGGCTACACCTTC
CASSSLVVSHGYTF
>.|TRBV7-2|TRBJ2-7|TRBD1
TGTGCCAGCTCGGTTGCCCCCGGGACAGGGGGGGGAGAGCAGTACTTC
CASSVAPGTGGGEQYF
>.|TRBV28|TRBJ2-3|TRBD1
TGTGCCAGCAGTCTCGCCGGGACAGGGCTGGCAGATACGCAGTATTTT
CASSLAGTGLADTQYF
>.|TRBV2|TRBJ2-6|.
TGTGCCGGGACGGTGGGGGCCAACGTCCTGACTTTC
CAGTVGANVLTF
>.|TRBV30|TRBJ2-2|TRBD2
TGTGCCTGGACCTCGGGACTAGCACTCACCGGGGAGCTGTTTTTT
CAWTSGLALTGELFF
>.|TRBV5-1|TRBJ2-1|.
TGCGCCAGCAGCTTGGATCTAGCGAGGCAGTTCTTC
CASSLDLARQFF
>.|TRBV4-1|TRBJ2-7|TRBD1
TGCGCCAGCAGCCAAGATGGGTGGGGGACAGGGTCACGGGAGCAGTACTTC
CASSQDGWGTGSREQYF
>once|TRBV11-3|TRBJ2-7|.
TGTGCCAGCAGCTTCAGTCGGGGAGATTACGAGCAGTACTTC
CASSFSRGDYEQYF
>.|TRBV21-1|TRBJ2-7|.
TGTGCCAGCAGCAAAGACCTGGGAGACGAGCAGTACTTC
CASSKDLGDEQYF
>.|TRBV5-1|TRBJ1-4|.
TGCGCCAGCAGCCCAATGGGGGGGCCGAGTAATGAAAAACTGTTTTTT
CASSPMGGPSNEKLFF
>once|TRBV7-2|TRBJ1-2|TRBD1
TGTGCCAGCAGCACGACAGGGGGAGAGGGCTACACCTTC
CASSTTGGEGYTF
>.|TRBV28|TRBJ1-1|.
TGTGCCAGCAGTTTAAGGCAGCTGAACACTGAAGCTTTCTTT
CASSLRQLNTEAFF
>.|TRBV4-2|TRBJ1-2|.
TGTGCCAGCAGCTCCGGACAAGACTATGGCTACACCTTC
CASSSGQDYGYTF
>.|TRBV28|TRBJ2-4|TRBD1
TGTGCCAGCAGTGACAGGGGAGAGGTTGTCAAAAACATTCAGTACTTC
CASSDRGEVVKNIQYF
>.|TRBV19|TRBJ2-2|.
TGTGCCAGTAGTGTCTTGACAGCTACCGGGGAGCTGTTTTTT
CASSVLTATGELFF
>.|TRBV6-4|TRBJ2-7|TRBD2
TGTGCCAGCAGTGACGGATGGACTAGCGGGAGGGCCGAGCAGTACTTC
CASSDGWTSGRAEQYF
>.|TRBV6-5|TRBJ2-2|.
TGTGCCAGCAGTAAATGGGGGGAGCTGTTTTTT
CASSKWGELFF
>once|TRBV2|TRBJ2-7|.
TGTGCCAGCAGTGGGACAGTGAACTACGAGCAGTACTTC
CASSGTVNYEQYF
>.|TRBV5-6|TRBJ2-7|TRBD2
TGTGCCAGCAGCGTAAGTTTAGCGGGATGGTATGAGCAGTACTTC
CASSVSLAGWYEQYF
>.|TRBV14|TRBJ2-7|.
TGTGCCAGCAGCCAAGATTTAGGGTCGAACGAGCAGTACTTC
CASSQDLGSNEQYF
>.|TRBV6-5|TRBJ2-7|.
TGTGCCAGCGGGGGAGGAGTGTCCTACGAGCAGTACTTC
CASGGGVSYEQYF
>.|TRBV14|TRBJ1-1|TRBD1
TGTGCCAGCAGCCAAGCCCCTGCGACAGGGACGAATACAGCTTTCTTT
CASSQAPATGTNTAFF
>.|TRBV19|TRBJ1-3|.
TGTGCCAGTAGTTCGGACGCTGGAAACACCATATATTTT
CASSSDAGNTIYF
>.|TRBV15|TRBJ2-4|.
TGTGCCACCAGCAGAGAGGGACTTGCCAAAAACATTCAGTACTTC
CATSREGLAKNIQYF
>.|TRBV28|TRBJ2-3|.
TGTGCCAGCAGTTTAGGAGGGGAAGGAGATACGCAGTATTTT
CASSLGGEGDTQYF
>.|TRBV19|TRBJ1-1|.
TGTGCCAGTACGTCGGTCGGGACGATAAACACTGAAGCTTTCTTT
CASTSVGTINTEAFF
>once|TRBV27|TRBJ1-2|.
TGTGCCAGCAGTTTATCGGGATATGGCTACACCTTC
CASSLSGYGYTF
>once|TRBV11-3|TRBJ2-5|.
TGTGCCAGCAGCAACCCTAGGGAGGCAGAGACCCAGTACTTC
CASSNPREAETQYF
>.|TRBV6-6|TRBJ2-7|.
TGTGCCAGCAGTTACCTGGACGGCCCGAACGAGCAGTACTTC
CASSYLDGPNEQYF
>.|TRBV6-5|TRBJ2-1|TRBD2
TGTGCCAGCAGTTACCGGACTAGCGGATACAATGAGCAGTTCTTC
CASSYRTSGYNEQFF
>.|TRBV28|TRBJ2-7|TRBD1
TGTGCCAGCAGCCCTAACAGGGGCTCCTACGAGCAGTACTTC
CASSPNRGSYEQYF
>.|TRBV28|TRBJ2-7|.
TGTGCCAGCAGTTTGAGCCGGGAGCAGTACTTC
CASSLSREQYF
>.|TRBV5-1|TRBJ1-1|TRBD1
TGCGCCAGCAGCTTGGCCGGGACAGTAATGAACACTGAAGCTTTCTTT
CASSLAGTVMNTEAFF
>.|TRBV10-3|TRBJ1-1|TRBD1
TGTGCCATCAGCCAGGGGGTGGACACTGAAGCTTTCTTT
CAISQGVDTEAFF
>.|TRBV7-9|TRBJ1-4|.
TGTGCCAGCAGCACACCCAGAGAGACAGTAGCTAATGAAAAACTGTTTTTT
CASSTPRETVANEKLFF
>few|TRBV2|TRBJ1-1|.
TGTGCCAGCGGGACGGAGGCTTTCTTT
CASGTEAFF
>.|TRBV28|TRBJ1-5|.
TGTGCCAGCAGCTGGACGGGGGGGCAGCCCCAGCATTTT
CASSWTGGQPQHF
>.|TRBV5-1|TRBJ2-2|TRBD1
TGCGCCAGCAGCTGGACCCCGGGACAGGGGGACACCGGGGAGCTGTTTTTT
CASSWTPGQGDTGELFF
>.|TRBV2|TRBJ2-1|.
TGTGCCAGCAGCGTCGGTAGCGGAGTCTACAATGAGCAGTTCTTC
CASSVGSGVYNEQFF
>once|TRBV7-9|TRBJ2-1|TRBD1
TGTGCCAGCAGCTTAGGGGACAGGGTCAGGTGGGATCAGTTCTTC
CASSLGDRVRWDQFF
>.|TRBV4-1|TRBJ2-3|.
TGCGCCAGCAGCCAAGAGAAGACAGGCACAAGCACAGATACGCAGTATTTT
CASSQEKTGTSTDTQYF
>.|TRBV25-1|TRBJ2-6|.
TGTGCCAGCAGTGACTTGACGGTTTCTGGGGCCAACGTCCTGACTTTC
CASSDLTVSGANVLTF
>.|TRBV7-9|TRBJ2-7|.
TGTGCCAGCAGCTCCAAGGGAACCTACGAGCAGTACTTC
CASSSKGTYEQYF
>.|TRBV9|TRBJ2-1|TRBD2
TGTGCCAGCAGCCTAATAGCGGGAGTCGGGAATGAGCAGTTCTTC
CASSLIAGVGNEQFF
>once|TRBV28|TRBJ2-2|.
TGTGCCAGCAACCCAACAGGGACTATCGGGGAGCTGTTTTTT
CASNPTGTIGELFF
>.|TRBV2|TRBJ1-1|.
TGTGCCAGCACCTGGACCCAAAACACTGAAGCTTTCTTT
CASTWTQNTEAFF
>.|TRBV25-1|TRBJ2-2|.
TGTGCCAGCAGTGATGGCGCAGACTTCACCGGGGAGCTGTTTTTT
CASSDGADFTGELFF
>.|TRBV15|TRBJ2-2|TRBD2
TGTGCCACCAGCAAACGGGAGGGGCGCGAAACCGGGGAGCTGTTTTTT
CATSKREGRETGELFF
>.|TRBV28|TRBJ2-5|.
TGTGCCAGCAGACGCGAACAGTTGTCGGGGGAGACCCAGTACTTC
CASRREQLSGETQYF
>.|TRBV19|TRBJ2-3|.
TGTGCCAGTAGTATAGCCCAGGGTTTAACGGATACGCAGTATTTT
CASSIAQGLTDTQYF
>.|TRBV4-2|TRBJ2-7|.
TGTGCCAGCAGCCAGGCAGCGGCCGAGCAGTACTTC
CASSQAAAEQYF